The next 28 T cell receptor beta chains were all read from a single sample in a study of blood T cell repertoires in COVID-19. Data came from immunoSEQ multiplex PCR; TCRdb stores just in-frame clones and leaves some out. The data hold 150,000 to 200,000 clones, with around 85% observed a single time. Sequences were obtained from peripheral blood. All receptors come from a man between 65 and 85 years old with active or convalescent COVID-19.

The chain has TRBV9 and TRBJ2-1; TRBD1 matches at 7 bases. This CDR3 has 14 amino acids. V lost 8 bases, J lost 5 bases, and 10 bases stayed unmatched. Germline V gene data show CDR1 as SGDLS and CDR2 as YYNGEE. The CDR3 spells CASTTGTANNEQFF. The CDR3 DNA reads as TGTGCCAGTACTACCGGGACAGCCAACAATGAGCAGTTCTTC.

This clone was recorded only once. This chain joins TRBV5-1 and TRBJ2-7, with 9 nucleotides matching TRBD1. The CDR3 loop spans 14 amino acids. V was pared by 6 bases and J by 1 base, with 5 bases of the junction left unmatched. CDR1 is SGHRS and CDR2 is YFSETQ in the germline V gene. CDR3 sequence: CASNGGTGSYEQYF. The CDR3 nucleotides are TGCGCCAGCAACGGCGGGACAGGGTCCTACGAGCAGTACTTC.

The chain links TRBV9 to TRBJ2-1; TRBD1 matches 7 bases. Germline CDR1 SGDLS, CDR2 YYNGEE. The CDR3 spans 16 residues. Unmatched junction bases numbered 10, after V lost 0 bases and J lost 7 bases. CDR3 bases: TGTGCCAGCAGCGTAGCTACGGGACAGTTGGGGAATGAGCAGTTCTTC. Protein sequence: CASSVATGQLGNEQFF.

J is TRBJ1-6 and V is TRBV19, with 8 bases fitting TRBD1. Per the germline V gene, CDR1 is LNHDA and CDR2 is SQIVND (reference sequence). The CDR3 spans 14 residues. J gave up 8 bases and V 6 bases, and 6 bases lay outside the gene matches. Here the CDR3 DNA reads TGTGCCAGTAGCAGGACAGGGATTGATTCACCCCTCCACTTT. Its translation is CASSRTGIDSPLHF.

The chain has TRBV5-1 and TRBJ2-3; D perhaps matches TRBD1 (6 bases). Trimming shortened V by 0 bases and J by 4 bases, and 12 bases separated the two germline ends. This CDR3 is 15 amino acids long. CDR1 is SGHRS, CDR2 YFSETQ, per germline. CDR3 sequence (DNA): TGCGCCAGCAGCTTGGGAGCAGGGGTGGCAGATACGCAGTATTTT. The encoded protein is CASSLGAGVADTQYF.

V is TRBV2 and J is TRBJ2-1; D remains unclear. Trimming removed 7 bases from V and 0 bases from J, with 13 bases in between. CDR3 length equals 15 residues. Germline values: CDR1 SNHLY, CDR2 FYNNEI. In DNA, the CDR3 is TGTGCCAGCACCGCCGGGTTTATCTCCTACAATGAGCAGTTCTTC. This encodes CASTAGFISYNEQFF.

The chain is built from TRBV18 and TRBJ1-5; a possible D gene is TRBD1 (5 bases). The CDR3 consists of 15 residues. V gave up 2 bases and J gave up 3 bases, with 11 bases separating them. Germline CDR1 and CDR2: KGHSH and LQKENI. The DNA for the CDR3 is TGTGCCAGCTCACCAGCGGGGGAAGTCAATCAGCCCCAGCATTTT. It codes for CASSPAGEVNQPQHF.

The chain links TRBV7-2 to TRBJ2-7, with unresolved D. Germline CDR1 reads SGHTA; CDR2 reads FQGNSA. There are 14 residues in the CDR3. V lost 1 base, J lost 0 bases, and 7 bases lay in between. DNA for the CDR3: TGTGCCAGCAGCTTAGGTCGGAGCTCCTACGAGCAGTACTTC. It encodes CASSLGRSSYEQYF.

This clone came up a few times. The genes are TRBV6-5 and TRBJ1-6; D gene unclear. V lost 8 bases and J 7 bases, leaving 9 bases between the germline ends. The CDR3 is 12 amino acids. The germline gives CDR1 MNHEY, CDR2 SVGAGI. The DNA of the CDR3 is TGTGCCAGCCTTGGGAGAAATTCACCCCTCCACTTT. Protein sequence: CASLGRNSPLHF.

CDR3 protein: CASSQDWAFTTDTQYF. Here the CDR3 DNA reads TGCGCCAGCAGCCAAGATTGGGCTTTCACTACAGATACGCAGTATTTT. The chain links TRBV4-3 to TRBJ2-3; D call uncertain. This CDR3 spans 16 amino acids. Trimming shortened V by 0 bases and J by 3 bases, and 13 bases separated the two germline ends. Germline CDR1 reads LGHNA; CDR2 reads YSLEER.

The V call is TRBV6-6, the J call TRBJ2-3; a possible D gene is TRBD2 (6 bases). CDR1 MNHNY and CDR2 SVGAGI come from the germline V gene (reference sequence). The CDR3 contains 14 residues. Trimming took 7 bases from V and 3 from J, leaving 14 bases between them. This CDR3 reads CASTLQEGTDTQYF. DNA for the CDR3: TGTGCCAGCACCCTTCAGGAGGGAACAGATACGCAGTATTTT.

V gene TRBV19 combines with J gene TRBJ2-4; 9 bases line up with TRBD1. Germline loops: CDR1 LNHDA, CDR2 SQIVND (reference sequence). The V and J ends lost 5 bases and 7 bases, in that order; junction bases with no gene match: 9. This CDR3 comprises 15 residues. CDR3 region: CASSQLTGGQNIQYF. CDR3 nucleotide sequence: TGTGCCAGTAGTCAGTTGACAGGGGGTCAGAACATTCAGTACTTC.

The chain links TRBV10-1 to TRBJ2-5; 9 bases map to TRBD1. Per the germline V gene, CDR1 is WNHNN and CDR2 is SYGVQD (reference sequence). Germline trimming cut 6 bases from V and 7 bases from J; bases unmatched to any gene: 12. This CDR3 has 15 amino acids. CDR3 sequence (DNA): TGCGCCAGCAGCCCGGACCATCGACAGGGGGGGACCCAGTACTTC. Translation: CASSPDHRQGGTQYF.

The chain employs TRBV24-1 and TRBJ2-1; D possibly corresponds to TRBD2 (6 bases). There are 16 residues in the CDR3. The germline gives CDR1 KGHDR, CDR2 SFDVKD. The V gene lost 1 base and the J gene lost 5 bases, with 14 bases spanning the gap. The CDR3 spells CATSDFPSGLNNEQFF. The DNA of the CDR3 is TGTGCCACCAGTGATTTCCCCAGCGGGCTAAACAATGAGCAGTTCTTC.

Only one count was recorded for this clone. The V call is TRBV11-2, the J call TRBJ2-4, with a weak D call TRBD2 (7 bases). V lost 3 bases to trimming and J lost 9 bases, with 15 bases between them. This CDR3 spans 14 amino acids. Germline-derived CDR1 and CDR2 are SGHAT and FQNNGV. This chain's CDR3 is CASSFYGGRGIQYF. The CDR3 bases are TGTGCCAGCAGCTTCTACGGGGGGCGAGGCATTCAGTACTTC.

V usage is TRBV2 and J usage is TRBJ2-5, with 11 bases fitting TRBD2. J was trimmed by 1 base and V by 6 bases; bases with no gene match: 10. Germline CDR1 is SNHLY and CDR2 is FYNNEI. The CDR3 spans 17 residues. The CDR3 spells CASRSLLAGDLQETQYF. In DNA, the CDR3 is TGTGCCAGCAGGAGCCTACTAGCGGGGGACCTCCAAGAGACCCAGTACTTC. The whole variable domain, filled in from reference TRBV2 and TRBJ2-5, reads EPEVTQTPSHQVTQMGQEVILRCVPISNHLYFYWYRQILGQKVEFLVSFYNNEISEKSEIFDDQFSVERPDGSNFTLKIRSTKLEDSAMYFCASRSLLAGDLQETQYFGPGTRLLVL.

The V and J genes are TRBV10-2 and TRBJ2-7, with D possibly matching TRBD1 (6 bases). Germline CDR1 is WSHSY and CDR2 is SAAADI. The V end was cut by 8 bases, the J end by 3 bases, with 17 bases between. The length of the CDR3 is 14 residues. As DNA, the CDR3 is TGCGCCAGCGGGTTGGGGGCAGGGAACTACGAGCAGTACTTC. Its protein product is CASGLGAGNYEQYF.

The CDR3 region is CASSPGQGGIDTQYF. CDR3 nucleotide sequence: TGTGCCAGCAGCCCCGGACAGGGGGGCATAGATACGCAGTATTTT. V and J are TRBV3-1 (or the pseudogene TRBV3-2) and TRBJ2-3; 10 bases fit TRBD1. Unmatched junction bases numbered 6, after V lost 4 bases and J lost 5 bases. There are 15 residues in the CDR3. The germline V gene encodes CDR1 LGHDT and CDR2 YNNKEL (reference sequence).

CDR3 coding DNA: TGTGCCAGCAGCTTTCAACGACAGGGGGCTGGAAACACCATATATTTT. This encodes CASSFQRQGAGNTIYF. The rearrangement links TRBV7-9 to TRBJ1-3; 9 positions match TRBD1. CDR1 is SEHNR and CDR2 is FQNEAQ in the germline V gene (reference sequence). The CDR3 totals 16 residues. Losses at the gene ends were 3 bases for V and 2 bases for J; bases not matched to a gene: 5.

The chain links TRBV20-1 to TRBJ1-6; D uncertain. The length of the CDR3 is 13 residues. CDR1 is DFQATT, CDR2 SNEGSKA, per germline (reference sequence). V was shortened by 3 bases and J by 10 bases, with 13 bases between the two germline ends. DNA for the CDR3: TGCAGTGCTAGTCGCGGAGGCGGATCACCCCTCCACTTT. It encodes CSASRGGGSPLHF.

The gene calls are TRBV6-2 or TRBV6-3 and TRBJ2-5, with 11 bases that match TRBD2. Germline V gene sequence: CDR1 MNHEY, CDR2 SVGEGT. Unmatched junction bases numbered 6, after V lost 4 bases and J lost 2 bases. This CDR3 region has 16 residues. CDR3 DNA sequence: TGTGCCAGCAGTTCTTTAGCGGGAGGGAAACAAGAGACCCAGTACTTC. As protein: CASSSLAGGKQETQYF.

The sample holds a few counts of this clone. Other nucleotide sequences from this sample produce the same CDR3. The chain combines TRBV3-1 (or the pseudogene TRBV3-2) with TRBJ2-2; D remains ambiguous. The V gene's germline CDR1 is LGHDT and CDR2 YNNKEL (reference sequence). CDR3 length equals 12 residues. The V and J ends lost 2 bases and 7 bases respectively, with 5 bases between them. The CDR3 here is CASSQSLGELFF. For the CDR3, the DNA is TGTGCCAGCAGCCAATCTCTCGGGGAGCTGTTTTTT.

This sequence joins TRBV9 and TRBJ2-1, with 7 bases that match TRBD2. The CDR3 has 13 residues. With V trimmed by 5 bases and J by 4 bases, 3 bases remained unmatched. Germline V gene lookup returns CDR1 SGDLS and CDR2 YYNGEE. CDR3 loop: CASRRLAYNEQFF. The CDR3 DNA reads as TGTGCCAGCAGAAGACTAGCTTACAATGAGCAGTTCTTC.

To note about this clone: The same CDR3 is also encoded by other DNA sequences in this sample. This chain links TRBV30 with TRBJ2-5, with a weak D call TRBD2 (5 bases). The germline V gene has CDR1 GTSNPN and CDR2 SVGIG (reference sequence). The CDR3 length is 13 residues. Trimming took off 1 base at V and 9 bases at J, with 15 bases between the two ends. CDR3 DNA: TGTGCCTGGAGTGCAGGAGGCGCTGGGGCCCAGTACTTC. As protein: CAWSAGGAGAQYF.

The rearrangement uses TRBV19 and TRBJ2-7, with 7 nucleotides matching TRBD1. The CDR3 runs 14 residues. Unmatched junction bases numbered 3, after V lost 0 bases and J lost 4 bases. Germline loops: CDR1 LNHDA, CDR2 SQIVND (reference sequence). CDR3 DNA: TGTGCCAGTAGTATAGAGACAGGGCGGTACGAGCAGTACTTC. It yields the protein CASSIETGRYEQYF.

The CDR3 DNA follows: TGTGCCAGCAGCGTAGGGGAGTTTTCGAATTCACCCCTCCACTTT. This encodes CASSVGEFSNSPLHF. This chain joins TRBV9 and TRBJ1-6; D not certain. The germline V gene has CDR1 SGDLS and CDR2 YYNGEE. This CDR3 region has 15 residues. Trimming removed 0 bases at V and 7 bases at J, with 11 bases between.

The rearrangement joins TRBV21-1 to TRBJ2-7; the D segment call TRBD1 is taken from the table without a DNA check. TRBV21-1 represents a pseudogene. The CDR3 is made up of 17 amino acids. The CDR3 nucleotides are TGTGCCAGCAGCGAAAAAACCAGTCTTCAGGGGTCCTACGAGCAGTACTTC. It codes for CASSEKTSLQGSYEQYF.

V and J are TRBV24-1 and TRBJ2-5; D perhaps matches TRBD1 (6 bases). This CDR3 contains 14 residues. Trimming cost V 4 bases and J 10 bases, with 18 bases left between them. CDR1 KGHDR and CDR2 SFDVKD come from the germline V gene. The CDR3 reads CATSDSTTGFHQYF. CDR3 coding DNA: TGTGCCACCAGTGACTCCACCACAGGGTTCCACCAGTACTTC.